This T cell receptor beta chain was profiled in a study of blood T cell repertoires in COVID-19. Across the study: COVID-19 samples from acute and convalescent phases originated in the United States, Italy and Spain. T cells, B-cell-depleted T cells, or PBMCs supplied cDNA or gDNA.

A Seattle source enrolled patients during active infection and followed them longitudinally. The repertoire was sequenced with immunoSEQ multiplex PCR; TCRdb's copy has only in-frame clones and lacks some. Of around 130,000 clones in the sample, around 90% were seen once. After removal of 10 bases from V and 4 bases from J, the junction contained 3 bases not matched to a gene. This CDR3 spans 13 amino acids. Germline CDR1 and CDR2: LNHDA and SQIVND (reference sequence). Input material: peripheral blood. The chain is built from TRBV19 and TRBJ2-2, with 10 bases matching TRBD1. The TCR was taken from a man between 60 and 75 years old with COVID-19, enrolled during active disease. CDR3 in amino acids: CATRTGGTGELFF. Written as DNA, the CDR3 is TGTGCCACCAGGACAGGGGGCACCGGGGAGCTGTTTTTT.